One and the same sample provided the 9 T cell receptor beta chains below, sequenced in a study of OX40 agonist ivuxolimab in advanced cancers. Produced via immunoSEQ multiplex PCR; TCRdb's table is partial and in-frame only. The table lists about 70,000 clones, almost 90% of them singletons. Sequencing was performed on CD4+ or CD8+ T cells sorted from blood, taken in a trial of the OX40 agonist ivuxolimab. The receptor source for this set is an adult with an advanced solid tumor such as melanoma, head and neck, liver or kidney cancer.

The chain has TRBV2 and TRBJ2-4; perhaps TRBD1 as D (6 bases). The ends were cut back, 6 bases at V and 7 bases at J, with 10 bases in the middle. The CDR3 length is 12 residues. CDR1 is SNHLY, CDR2 FYNNEI, per germline. CDR3 sequence reads: CASRTDSNIQYF. The CDR3 nucleotides are TGTGCCAGCAGGACGGACAGTAACATTCAGTACTTC. Together with reference TRBV2 and TRBJ2-4, the CDR3 gives the full variable domain: EPEVTQTPSHQVTQMGQEVILRCVPISNHLYFYWYRQILGQKVEFLVSFYNNEISEKSEIFDDQFSVERPDGSNFTLKIRSTKLEDSAMYFCASRTDSNIQYFGAGTRLSVL.

The genes are TRBV2 and TRBJ2-5, with 14 bases identical to TRBD2. The trim removed 4 bases at V and 4 bases at J, leaving 5 bases unmatched. The CDR3 covers 16 residues. From germline, CDR1 is SNHLY and CDR2 FYNNEI. DNA for the CDR3: TGTGCCAGCAGTGCCCGACTAGCGGGGGGGCGAGAGACCCAGTACTTC. Its protein product is CASSARLAGGRETQYF.

The rearrangement uses TRBV7-3 and TRBJ1-3; D not resolved. CDR3 length: 13 residues. Germline CDR1 reads SGHTA; CDR2 reads FQGTGA. V was cut by 1 base and J by 11 bases, with 12 bases left in between. In DNA, the CDR3 is TGTGCCAGCAGCTTAAAGGGCAGGCCCCCCATATATTTT. It is translated as CASSLKGRPPIYF.

The J gene is TRBJ2-7, the V gene TRBV5-4; D is unclear. V was shortened by 1 base and J by 7 bases, with 15 bases between the two germline ends. Germline-derived CDR1 and CDR2 are SGHNT and YYREEE (reference sequence). The CDR3 covers 14 residues. CDR3 coding DNA: TGTGCCAGCAGCTTGAGGCAGGCCCTTCGGGAGCAGTACTTC. Its translation: CASSLRQALREQYF.

The chain uses TRBV11-2 and TRBJ2-1; a possible D gene is TRBD1 (7 bases). Between the trimmed V and J ends, which lost 4 bases and 1 base, there was a span of 17 bases. Germline lookup yields CDR1 SGHAT and CDR2 FQNNGV. This CDR3 is built from 17 residues. CDR3 loop: CASSSSKQGGSYNEQFF. CDR3 sequence (DNA): TGTGCCAGCAGCTCGTCAAAGCAGGGGGGATCCTACAATGAGCAGTTCTTC.

The V and J genes are TRBV15 and TRBJ1-2, with 7 bases fitting TRBD1. Germline CDR1 LNHNV, CDR2 YYDKDF (reference sequence). Trimming at V came to 0 bases and at J to 5 bases, leaving 6 bases not matched to a gene. The CDR3 sequence is 15 residues long. CDR3 bases: TGTGCCACCAGCAGAGACTTAGGGACAGAGTATGGCTACACCTTC. Translation: CATSRDLGTEYGYTF.

The gene calls are TRBV11-2 and TRBJ1-6, with D maybe TRBD1 (5 bases). V lost 1 base and J lost 12, with 13 bases in between. The CDR3 runs to 14 residues. Germline V gives CDR1 SGHAT, CDR2 FQNNGV. The CDR3 reads CASSLGSPGRPLHF. In DNA, the CDR3 is TGTGCCAGCAGCTTAGGGAGTCCAGGGAGACCCCTCCACTTT.

The chain links TRBV11-1 to TRBJ1-1, with TRBD1 matching over 8 bases. J gave up 6 bases and V 3 bases, and 3 bases lay outside the gene matches. This CDR3 has 13 residues. Per the germline V gene, CDR1 is SGHAT and CDR2 is FQDESV (reference sequence). The CDR3 nucleotides are TGTGCCAGCAGCTTTGACAGGGGCGCTGAAGCTTTCTTT. Its translation: CASSFDRGAEAFF.

In DNA form, the CDR3 reads TGTGCCAGCAAAGCAGGAGCCTCTGGAAACACCATATATTTT. Its translation: CASKAGASGNTIYF. The V gene is TRBV2, the J gene TRBJ1-3; D unresolved. This CDR3 is 14 amino acids long. From germline, CDR1 is SNHLY and CDR2 FYNNEI. The ends were cut back, 7 bases at V and 0 bases at J, with 10 bases in the middle.